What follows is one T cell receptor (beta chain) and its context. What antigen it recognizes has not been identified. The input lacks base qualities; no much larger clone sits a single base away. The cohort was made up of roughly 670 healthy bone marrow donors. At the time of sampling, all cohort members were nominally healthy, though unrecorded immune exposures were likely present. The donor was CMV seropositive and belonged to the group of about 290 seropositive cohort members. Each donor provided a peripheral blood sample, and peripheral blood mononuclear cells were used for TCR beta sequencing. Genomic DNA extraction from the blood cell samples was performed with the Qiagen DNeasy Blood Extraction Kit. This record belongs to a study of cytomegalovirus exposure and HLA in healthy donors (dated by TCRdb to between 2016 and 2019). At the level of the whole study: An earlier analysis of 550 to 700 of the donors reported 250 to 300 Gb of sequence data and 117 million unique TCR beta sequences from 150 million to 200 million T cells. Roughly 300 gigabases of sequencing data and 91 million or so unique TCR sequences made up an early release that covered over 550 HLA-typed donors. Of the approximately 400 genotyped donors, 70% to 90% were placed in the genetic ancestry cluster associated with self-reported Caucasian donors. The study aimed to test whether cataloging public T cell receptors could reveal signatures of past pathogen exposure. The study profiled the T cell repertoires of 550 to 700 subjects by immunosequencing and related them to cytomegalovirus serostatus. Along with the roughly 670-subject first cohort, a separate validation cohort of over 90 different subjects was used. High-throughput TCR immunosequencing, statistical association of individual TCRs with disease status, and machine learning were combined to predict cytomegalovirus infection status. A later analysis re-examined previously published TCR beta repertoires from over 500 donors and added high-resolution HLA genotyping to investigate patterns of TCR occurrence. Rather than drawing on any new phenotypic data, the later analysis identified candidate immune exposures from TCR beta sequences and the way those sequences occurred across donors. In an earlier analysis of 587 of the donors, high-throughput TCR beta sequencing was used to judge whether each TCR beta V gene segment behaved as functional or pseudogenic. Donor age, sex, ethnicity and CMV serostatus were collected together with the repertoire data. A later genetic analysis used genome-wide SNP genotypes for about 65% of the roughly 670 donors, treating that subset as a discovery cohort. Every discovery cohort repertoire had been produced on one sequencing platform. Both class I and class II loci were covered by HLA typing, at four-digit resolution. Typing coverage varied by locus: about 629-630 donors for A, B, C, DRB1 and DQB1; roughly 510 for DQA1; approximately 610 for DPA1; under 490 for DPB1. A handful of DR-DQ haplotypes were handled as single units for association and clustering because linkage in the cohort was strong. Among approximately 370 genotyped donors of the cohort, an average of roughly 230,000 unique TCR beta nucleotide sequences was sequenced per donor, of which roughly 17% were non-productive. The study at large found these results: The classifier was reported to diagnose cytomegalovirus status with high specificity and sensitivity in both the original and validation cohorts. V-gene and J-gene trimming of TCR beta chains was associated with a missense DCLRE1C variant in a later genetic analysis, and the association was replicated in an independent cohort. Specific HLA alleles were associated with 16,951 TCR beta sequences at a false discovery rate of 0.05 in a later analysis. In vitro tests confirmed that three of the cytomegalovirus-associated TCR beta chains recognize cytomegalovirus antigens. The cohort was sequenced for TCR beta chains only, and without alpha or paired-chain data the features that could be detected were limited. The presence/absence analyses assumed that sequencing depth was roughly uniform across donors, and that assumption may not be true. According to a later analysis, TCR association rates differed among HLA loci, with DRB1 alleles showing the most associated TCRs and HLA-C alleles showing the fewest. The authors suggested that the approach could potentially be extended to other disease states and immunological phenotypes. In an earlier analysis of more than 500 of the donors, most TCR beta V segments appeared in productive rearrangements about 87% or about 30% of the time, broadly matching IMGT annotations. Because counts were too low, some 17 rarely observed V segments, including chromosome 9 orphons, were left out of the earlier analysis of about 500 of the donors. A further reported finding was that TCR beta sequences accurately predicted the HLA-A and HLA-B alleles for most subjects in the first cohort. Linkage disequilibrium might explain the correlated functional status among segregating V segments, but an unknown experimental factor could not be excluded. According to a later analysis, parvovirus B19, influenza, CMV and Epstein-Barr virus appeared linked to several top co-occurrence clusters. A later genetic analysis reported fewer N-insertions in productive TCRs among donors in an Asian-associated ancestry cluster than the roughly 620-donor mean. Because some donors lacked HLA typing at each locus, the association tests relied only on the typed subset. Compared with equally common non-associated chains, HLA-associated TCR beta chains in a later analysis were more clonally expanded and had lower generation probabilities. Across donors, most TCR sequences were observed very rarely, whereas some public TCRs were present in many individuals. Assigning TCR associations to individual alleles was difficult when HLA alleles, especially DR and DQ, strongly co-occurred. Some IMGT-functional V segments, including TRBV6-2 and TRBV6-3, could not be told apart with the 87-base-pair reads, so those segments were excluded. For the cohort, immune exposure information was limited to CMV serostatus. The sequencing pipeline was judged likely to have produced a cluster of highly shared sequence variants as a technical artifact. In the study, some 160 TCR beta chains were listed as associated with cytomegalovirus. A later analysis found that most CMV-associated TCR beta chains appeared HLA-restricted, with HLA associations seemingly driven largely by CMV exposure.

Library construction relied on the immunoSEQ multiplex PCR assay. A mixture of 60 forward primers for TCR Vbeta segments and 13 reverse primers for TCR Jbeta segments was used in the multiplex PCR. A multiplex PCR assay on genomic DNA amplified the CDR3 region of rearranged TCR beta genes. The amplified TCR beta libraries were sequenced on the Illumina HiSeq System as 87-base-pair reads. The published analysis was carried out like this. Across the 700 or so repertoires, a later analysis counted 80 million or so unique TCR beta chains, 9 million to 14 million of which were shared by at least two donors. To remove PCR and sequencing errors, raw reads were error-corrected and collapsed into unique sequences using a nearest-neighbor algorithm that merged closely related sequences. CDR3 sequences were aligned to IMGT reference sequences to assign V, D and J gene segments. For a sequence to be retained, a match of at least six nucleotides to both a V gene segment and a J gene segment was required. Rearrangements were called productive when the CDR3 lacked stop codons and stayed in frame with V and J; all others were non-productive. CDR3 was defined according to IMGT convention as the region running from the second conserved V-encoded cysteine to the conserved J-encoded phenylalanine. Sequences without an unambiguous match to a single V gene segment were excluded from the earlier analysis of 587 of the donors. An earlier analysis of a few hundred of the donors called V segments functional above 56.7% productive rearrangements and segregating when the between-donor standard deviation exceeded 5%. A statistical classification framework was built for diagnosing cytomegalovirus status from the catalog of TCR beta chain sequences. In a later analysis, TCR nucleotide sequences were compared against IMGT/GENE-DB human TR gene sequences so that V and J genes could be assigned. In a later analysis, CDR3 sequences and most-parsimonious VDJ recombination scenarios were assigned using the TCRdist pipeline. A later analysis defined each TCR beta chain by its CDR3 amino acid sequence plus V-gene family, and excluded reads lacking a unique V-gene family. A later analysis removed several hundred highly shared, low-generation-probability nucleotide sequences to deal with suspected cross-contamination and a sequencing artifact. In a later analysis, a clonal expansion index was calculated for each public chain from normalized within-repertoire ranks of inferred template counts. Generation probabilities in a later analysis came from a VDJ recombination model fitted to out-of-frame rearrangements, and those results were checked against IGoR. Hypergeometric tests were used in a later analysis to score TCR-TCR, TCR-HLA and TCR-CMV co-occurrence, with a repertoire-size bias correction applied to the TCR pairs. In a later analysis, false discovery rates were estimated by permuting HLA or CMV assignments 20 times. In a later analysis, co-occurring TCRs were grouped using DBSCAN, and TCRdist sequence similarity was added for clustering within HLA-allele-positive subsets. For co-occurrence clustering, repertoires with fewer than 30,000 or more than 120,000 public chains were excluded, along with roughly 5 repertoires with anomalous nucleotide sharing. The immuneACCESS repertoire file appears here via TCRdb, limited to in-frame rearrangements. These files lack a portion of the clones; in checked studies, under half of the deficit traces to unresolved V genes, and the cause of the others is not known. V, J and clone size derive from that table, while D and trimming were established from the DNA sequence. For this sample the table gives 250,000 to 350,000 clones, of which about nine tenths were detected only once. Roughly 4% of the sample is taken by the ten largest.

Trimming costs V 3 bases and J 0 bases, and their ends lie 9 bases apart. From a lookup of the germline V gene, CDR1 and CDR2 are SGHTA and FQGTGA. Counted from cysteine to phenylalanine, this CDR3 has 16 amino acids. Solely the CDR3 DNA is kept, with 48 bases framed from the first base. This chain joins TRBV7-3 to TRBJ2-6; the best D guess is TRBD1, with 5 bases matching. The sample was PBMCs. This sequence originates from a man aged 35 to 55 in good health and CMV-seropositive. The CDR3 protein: CASSFGDSSGANVLTF. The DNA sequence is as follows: TGTGCCAGCAGCTTCGGCGACAGCTCTGGGGCCAACGTCCTGACTTTC. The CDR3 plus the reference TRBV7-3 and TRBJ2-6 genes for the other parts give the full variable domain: GAGVSQTPSNKVTEKGKYVELRCDPISGHTALYWYRQSLGQGPEFLIYFQGTGAADDSGLPNDRFFAVRPEGSVSTLKIQRTERGDSAVYLCASSFGDSSGANVLTFGAGSRLTVL.